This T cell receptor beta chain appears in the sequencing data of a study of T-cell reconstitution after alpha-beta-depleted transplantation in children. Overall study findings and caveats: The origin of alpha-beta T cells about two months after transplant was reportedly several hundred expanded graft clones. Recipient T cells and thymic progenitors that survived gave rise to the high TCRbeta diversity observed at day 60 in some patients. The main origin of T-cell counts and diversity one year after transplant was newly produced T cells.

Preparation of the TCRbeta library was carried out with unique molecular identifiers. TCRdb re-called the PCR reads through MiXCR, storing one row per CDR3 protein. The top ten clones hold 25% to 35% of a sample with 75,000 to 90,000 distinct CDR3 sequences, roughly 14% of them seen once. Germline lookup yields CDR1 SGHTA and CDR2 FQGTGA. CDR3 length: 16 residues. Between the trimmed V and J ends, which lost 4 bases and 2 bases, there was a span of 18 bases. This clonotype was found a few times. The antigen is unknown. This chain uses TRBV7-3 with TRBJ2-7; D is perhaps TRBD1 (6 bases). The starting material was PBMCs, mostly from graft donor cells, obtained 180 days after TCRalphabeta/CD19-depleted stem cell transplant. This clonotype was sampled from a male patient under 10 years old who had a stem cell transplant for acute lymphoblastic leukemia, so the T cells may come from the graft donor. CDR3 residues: CASSSGRTENPYEQYF. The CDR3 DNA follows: TGTGCCAGCAGCTCCGGAAGGACAGAAAATCCCTACGAGCAGTACTTC.